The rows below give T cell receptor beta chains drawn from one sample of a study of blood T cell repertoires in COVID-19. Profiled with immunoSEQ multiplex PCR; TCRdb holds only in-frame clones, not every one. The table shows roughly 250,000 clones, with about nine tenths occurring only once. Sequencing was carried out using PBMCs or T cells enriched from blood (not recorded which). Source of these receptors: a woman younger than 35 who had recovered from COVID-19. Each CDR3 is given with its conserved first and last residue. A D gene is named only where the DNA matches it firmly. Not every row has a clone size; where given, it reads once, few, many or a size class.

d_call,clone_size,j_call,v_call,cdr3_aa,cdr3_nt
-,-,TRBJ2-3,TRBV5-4,CASSGREIDTQYF,TGTGCCAGCAGCGGCCGGGAGATTGATACGCAGTATTTT
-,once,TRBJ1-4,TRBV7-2,CASSSTGGGEKLFF,TGTGCCAGCAGCTCGACAGGAGGCGGCGAAAAACTGTTTTTT
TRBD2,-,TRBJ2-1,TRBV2,CASSELAGGSNEQFF,TGTGCCAGCAGTGAACTAGCGGGTGGTAGTAATGAGCAGTTCTTC
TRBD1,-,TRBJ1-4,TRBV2,CASSEVGTGSGEKLFF,TGTGCCAGCAGTGAAGTTGGGACAGGGTCCGGGGAAAAACTGTTTTTT
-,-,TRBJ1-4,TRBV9,CASSVLRANEKLFF,TGTGCCAGCAGCGTGTTAAGAGCTAATGAAAAACTGTTTTTT
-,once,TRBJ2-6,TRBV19,CASSMGSLSGANVLTF,TGTGCCAGTAGTATGGGCTCCCTGTCGGGGGCCAACGTCCTGACTTTC
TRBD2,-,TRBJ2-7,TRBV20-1,CSASRLAGAHEQYF,TGCAGTGCTAGTAGGCTAGCGGGAGCCCACGAGCAGTACTTC
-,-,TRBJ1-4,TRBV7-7,CASGAGFNEKLFF,TGTGCTAGCGGGGCAGGCTTTAACGAAAAACTGTTTTTT
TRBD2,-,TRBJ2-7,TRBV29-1,CSVEGGGLAGGAEQYF,TGCAGCGTTGAAGGAGGCGGACTAGCGGGGGGGGCCGAGCAGTACTTC
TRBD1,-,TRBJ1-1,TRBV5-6,CASSWGTGGVGTEAFF,TGTGCCAGCAGCTGGGGGACAGGGGGAGTGGGCACTGAAGCTTTCTTT
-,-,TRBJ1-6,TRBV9,CASSVALGGASLHF,TGTGCCAGCAGCGTAGCGTTGGGGGGTGCATCCCTCCACTTT
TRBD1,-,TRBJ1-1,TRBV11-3,CASRPNGRGTEAFF,TGTGCCAGCAGGCCAAACGGCAGGGGGACTGAAGCTTTCTTT
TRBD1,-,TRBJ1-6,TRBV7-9,CASSPQGALSNSPLHF,TGTGCCAGCAGCCCACAGGGGGCGCTTAGTAATTCACCCCTCCACTTT
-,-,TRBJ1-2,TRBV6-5,CASSYDHTGTGYTF,TGTGCCAGCAGTTATGATCATACAGGGACCGGCTACACCTTC
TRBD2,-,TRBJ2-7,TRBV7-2,CASSLIGTSVGGPYEQYF,TGTGCCAGCAGCTTAATCGGGACTAGCGTCGGGGGGCCCTACGAGCAGTACTTC
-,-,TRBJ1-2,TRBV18,CASSPSGNYGYTF,TGTGCCAGCTCACCATCCGGGAACTATGGCTACACCTTC
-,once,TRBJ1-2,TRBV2,CASSGPGTNYGYTF,TGTGCCAGCAGTGGACCGGGAACTAACTATGGCTACACCTTC
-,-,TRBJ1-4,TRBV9,CASSVDPFGGNEKLFF,TGTGCCAGCAGCGTAGACCCCTTTGGAGGGAATGAAAAACTGTTTTTT
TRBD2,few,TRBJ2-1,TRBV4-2,CASSPLPQRGVNIEQFF,TGTGCCAGCAGTCCTCTCCCCCAGCGGGGAGTCAATATCGAGCAGTTCTTC
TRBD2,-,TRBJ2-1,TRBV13,CASSSRGTSGPYNEQFF,TGTGCCAGCAGCTCAAGAGGGACTAGCGGTCCCTACAATGAGCAGTTCTTC
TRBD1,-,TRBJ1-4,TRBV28,CASSSTRQGNEKLFF,TGTGCCAGCAGTTCTACTCGACAGGGTAATGAAAAACTGTTTTTT
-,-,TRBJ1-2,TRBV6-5,CASSARVFYGYTF,TGTGCCAGCAGCGCCCGGGTCTTCTATGGCTACACCTTC
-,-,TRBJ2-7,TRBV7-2,CASSLSGGQTYEQYF,TGTGCCAGCAGCTTATCGGGTGGCCAAACCTACGAGCAGTACTTC
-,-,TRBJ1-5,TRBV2,CASSYRVGQPQHF,TGTGCCAGCAGTTACAGGGTCGGGCAGCCCCAGCATTTT
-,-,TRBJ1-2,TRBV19,CASRRRDKFQANYGYTF,TGTGCCAGTAGGCGCCGGGACAAGTTCCAAGCTAACTATGGCTACACCTTC
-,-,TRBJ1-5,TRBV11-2,CASSFPGSNQPQHF,TGTGCCAGCAGCTTCCCGGGAAGCAATCAGCCCCAGCATTTT
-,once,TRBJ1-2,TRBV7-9,CASSLVGGDGYTF,TGTGCCAGCAGCTTAGTTGGTGGAGATGGCTACACCTTC
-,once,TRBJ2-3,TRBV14,CASSQDLANTQYF,TGTGCCAGCAGCCAAGATCTTGCGAATACGCAGTATTTT
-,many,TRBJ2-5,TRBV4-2,CASSQVPKETQYF,TGTGCCAGCAGCCAAGTCCCTAAAGAGACCCAGTACTTC
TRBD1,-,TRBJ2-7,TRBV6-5,CASSRRGQGYEQYF,TGTGCCAGCAGCCGCCGCGGACAGGGGTACGAGCAGTACTTC
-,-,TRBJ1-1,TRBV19,CASSISTNTEAFF,TGTGCCAGTAGTATTTCTACGAACACTGAAGCTTTCTTT
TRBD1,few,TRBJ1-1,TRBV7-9,CASSLSRDRRNTEAFF,TGTGCCAGCAGCTTAAGCCGGGACAGAAGGAACACTGAAGCTTTCTTT
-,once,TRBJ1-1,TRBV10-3,CAISITKNTEAFF,TGTGCCATCAGTATAACAAAGAACACTGAAGCTTTCTTT
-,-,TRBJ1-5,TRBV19,CASNWTVNQPQHF,TGTGCCAGTAATTGGACAGTCAATCAGCCCCAGCATTTT
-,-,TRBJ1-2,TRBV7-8,CASSLRAGPSAGYTF,TGTGCCAGCAGCTTGCGGGCAGGACCCTCGGCTGGCTACACCTTC
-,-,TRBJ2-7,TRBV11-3,CASSWGVWNSYEQYF,TGTGCCAGCAGCTGGGGAGTGTGGAATTCGTACGAGCAGTACTTC
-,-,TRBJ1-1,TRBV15,CATSRHMNTEAFF,TGTGCCACCAGCAGACACATGAACACTGAAGCTTTCTTT